The clone carrying this T cell receptor (beta chain) occurred a few times. The germline V gene has CDR1 MNHNY and CDR2 SVGAGI (reference sequence). The CDR3 contains 15 residues. V lost 2 bases and J lost 4, with 11 bases in between. This sample is part of a study of blood T cell repertoires in COVID-19. In the study overall: Sample material is recorded as cDNA or gDNA derived from T cells, B-cell-depleted T cells, or PBMCs.

Data came from immunoSEQ multiplex PCR; TCRdb stores just in-frame clones and leaves some out. The sample records 84,000 or so clones, around 80% being singletons. The sample taken for sequencing was peripheral blood. The chain couples TRBV6-6 to TRBJ1-4; no firm D call. The origin of this receptor is an older man with acute or convalescent COVID-19. DNA for the CDR3: TGTGCCAGCAGTTACGGGTCAGGAAGTAATGAAAAACTGTTTTTT. Protein sequence: CASSYGSGSNEKLFF.